The clone carrying this T cell receptor beta chain was observed a handful of times. The antigen remains unidentified. The 5'RACE template-switching step produced TCR cDNA and added a universal primer site and UMIs. TCRdb re-analysed the 5' RACE reads in MiXCR, keeping a single row per CDR3 protein. The profile shows around 260,000 distinct CDR3 sequences, approximately 5.2% of them singletons. The data were taken from a study of T cells after yellow fever vaccination. Study-wide points: Some clonotypes, a small share, were shared between CD4 and CD8 compartments.

Trimming cost V 6 bases and J 7 bases, with 15 bases left between them. The CDR3 totals 12 residues. From germline, CDR1 is SQVTM and CDR2 ANQGSEA. The chain uses TRBV29-1 and TRBJ1-1, with D unresolved. This receptor was identified in a young man who received the YFV17D yellow fever vaccine. The sequenced sample was CD4+ T cells sorted from PBMCs, obtained on the day of the yellow fever booster vaccination. The CDR3 loop reads CSVNAFPNEAFF. CDR3 DNA sequence: TGCAGCGTCAATGCCTTCCCCAATGAAGCTTTCTTT.